This T cell receptor beta chain was sequenced for a study of blood T cells in healthy people across ages. A few counts support this clonotype. What it binds is not known. The second PCR ran roughly 6 to 11 cycles with a sample-barcoded 5' primer and J-beta primers. Every cDNA molecule carried a tag from a template-switch adaptor bearing 12 random nucleotides. Using its own MiXCR run on the 5' RACE reads, TCRdb lists one record per CDR3 protein. In the table there are approximately 2,000,000 distinct CDR3 sequences, roughly two fifths of which are singletons. The study's findings and limits: Expanded clonotype shifts may have been confounded, as the donors had an unknown CMV status.

The V gene lost 3 bases and the J gene lost 7 bases, with 13 bases spanning the gap. The length of the CDR3 is 14 residues. CDR1 SGHTA and CDR2 FQGNSA come from the germline V gene. Each donor had about 10 milliliters of peripheral blood drawn. The sequenced sample consisted of blood. The chain uses TRBV7-2 and TRBJ2-1, with D possibly TRBD2 on 7 matching bases. The receptor's source is a human donor in good health. The CDR3 protein is CASSFAGAGNEQFF. CDR3 nucleotide sequence: TGTGCCAGCAGCTTTGCGGGGGCGGGTAATGAGCAGTTCTTC.